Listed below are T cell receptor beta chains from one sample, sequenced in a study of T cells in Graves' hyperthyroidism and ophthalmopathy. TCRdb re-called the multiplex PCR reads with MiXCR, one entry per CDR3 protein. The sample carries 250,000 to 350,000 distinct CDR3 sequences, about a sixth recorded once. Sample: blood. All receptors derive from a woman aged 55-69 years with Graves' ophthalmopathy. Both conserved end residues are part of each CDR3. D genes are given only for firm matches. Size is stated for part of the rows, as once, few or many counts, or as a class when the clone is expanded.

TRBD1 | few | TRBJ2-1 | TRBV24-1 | TGTGCCACCAGTGACCCCAGGACAGGGGACAATGAGCAGTTCTTC | CATSDPRTGDNEQFF
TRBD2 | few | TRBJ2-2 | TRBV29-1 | TGCAGCGTCTTCGGACTAGCGGGAGGTGACGGGGAGCTGTTTTTT | CSVFGLAGGDGELFF
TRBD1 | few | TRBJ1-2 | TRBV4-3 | TGCGCCAGCAGCCAAGCGACAGGGGGGTCTGGCTATGGCTACACCTTC | CASSQATGGSGYGYTF
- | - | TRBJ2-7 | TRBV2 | TGTGCCAGCAGTGAGTCGGGAACCTACGAGCAGTACTTC | CASSESGTYEQYF
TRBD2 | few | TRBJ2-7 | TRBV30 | TGTGCCTGGAGTGTATCCGTTCTCGGGACTAGCGGGAGTTACGAGCAGTACTTC | CAWSVSVLGTSGSYEQYF
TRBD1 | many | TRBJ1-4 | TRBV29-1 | TGCAGCGTTGAGGGACAGACTAATGAAAAACTGTTTTTT | CSVEGQTNEKLFF
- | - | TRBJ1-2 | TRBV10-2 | TGCGCCAGCAGTGTAGCAGGATCGGGATTTGGCTACACCTTC | CASSVAGSGFGYTF
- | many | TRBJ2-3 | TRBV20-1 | TGCAGTGCTATCTCGGTAGCTCCGGATTCCGGCACAGATACGCAGTATTTT | CSAISVAPDSGTDTQYF
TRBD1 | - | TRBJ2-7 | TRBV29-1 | TGCAGCGTTGGAAGCCCGGGACAGACCTACGAGCAGTACTTC | CSVGSPGQTYEQYF
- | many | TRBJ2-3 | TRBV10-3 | TGTGCCATCATGCCGGTGGGCACAGATACGCAGTATTTT | CAIMPVGTDTQYF
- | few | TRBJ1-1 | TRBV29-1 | TGCAGCGTTTCACAGTCGATGAACACTGAAGCTTTCTTT | CSVSQSMNTEAFF
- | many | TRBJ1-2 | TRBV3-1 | TGTGCCAGCAGACAAAGGAGGGGGTATGGCTACACCTTC | CASRQRRGYGYTF
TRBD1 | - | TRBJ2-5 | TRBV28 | TGTGCCAGCAACACCTTCCCGGGACAGGGGAATGAGACCCAGTACTTC | CASNTFPGQGNETQYF
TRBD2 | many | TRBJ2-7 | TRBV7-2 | TGTGCCAGCAGCCCTAGCGGGAGTTTGTACGAGCAGTACTTC | CASSPSGSLYEQYF
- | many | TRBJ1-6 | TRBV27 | TGTGCCAGCAGTCTACTGGGGGGGGAGGATTCACCCCTCCACTTT | CASSLLGGEDSPLHF
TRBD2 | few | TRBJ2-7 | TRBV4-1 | TGCGCCAGCAGCCGGCGAGCGGGGTACCTCGAGCAGTACTTC | CASSRRAGYLEQYF
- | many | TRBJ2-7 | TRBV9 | TGTGCCAGCAGCGTAGATGCCGGCACCTACGAGCAGTACTTC | CASSVDAGTYEQYF
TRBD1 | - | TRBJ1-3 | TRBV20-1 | TGCAGTGCTAGAGATACGGGACAGGGGGCGCGGGGAAACACCATATATTTT | CSARDTGQGARGNTIYF
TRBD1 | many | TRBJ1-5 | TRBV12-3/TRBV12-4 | TGTGCCAGCAGTTTAGTACCCAGGGGGCATTCGGGCAATCAGCCCCAGCATTTT | CASSLVPRGHSGNQPQHF